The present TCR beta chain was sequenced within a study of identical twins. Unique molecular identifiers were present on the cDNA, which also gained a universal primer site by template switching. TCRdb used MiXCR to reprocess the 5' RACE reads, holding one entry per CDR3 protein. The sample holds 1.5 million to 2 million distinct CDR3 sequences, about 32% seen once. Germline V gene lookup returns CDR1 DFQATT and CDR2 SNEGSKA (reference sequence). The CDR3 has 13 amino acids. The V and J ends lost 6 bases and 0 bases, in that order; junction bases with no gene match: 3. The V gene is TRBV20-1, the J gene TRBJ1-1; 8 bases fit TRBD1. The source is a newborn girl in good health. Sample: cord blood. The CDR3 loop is CSAQTGVNTEAFF. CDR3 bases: TGCAGTGCCCAGACAGGGGTGAACACTGAAGCTTTCTTT.